The rows below give T cell receptor beta chains drawn from one sample of a study of human thymus T cells. Libraries were prepared by immunoSEQ multiplex PCR; TCRdb keeps only in-frame clonotypes and omits some of them. Here the sample spans some 46,000 clones, roughly 94% being singletons. The sample was blood. The receptor source for this set is a girl less than two years old with a congenital heart defect but otherwise immunologically healthy. Each CDR3 is given with its conserved first and last residue. D genes are given only for firm matches. Rows give clone size only sometimes, using once, few, many, or a class for an expanded clone.

v_gene: TRBV27; len: 11; j_gene: TRBJ1-5; d_gene: -; abundance: -; CDR3nt: TGTGCCAGCCCGCGCGGTCAGCCCCAGCATTTT; CDR3aa: CASPRGQPQHF
v_gene: TRBV28; len: 13; j_gene: TRBJ1-1; d_gene: -; abundance: -; CDR3nt: TGTGCCAGCAGTCTTCGGAGGGCGGTTGAAGCTTTCTTT; CDR3aa: CASSLRRAVEAFF
v_gene: TRBV18; len: 17; j_gene: TRBJ2-7; d_gene: TRBD2; abundance: -; CDR3nt: TGTGCCAGCTCACCAGGGACAGGACTAGCGGGCTCCTACGAGCAGTACTTC; CDR3aa: CASSPGTGLAGSYEQYF
v_gene: TRBV29-1; len: 14; j_gene: TRBJ2-3; d_gene: -; abundance: -; CDR3nt: TGCAGCGCTTACAGGGAAACACCACCAGATACGCAGTATTTT; CDR3aa: CSAYRETPPDTQYF
v_gene: TRBV11-2; len: 15; j_gene: TRBJ2-3; d_gene: TRBD1; abundance: -; CDR3nt: TGTGCCAGCAGCTACGACAGGGGCCGCACAGATACGCAGTATTTT; CDR3aa: CASSYDRGRTDTQYF
v_gene: TRBV19; len: 16; j_gene: TRBJ2-1; d_gene: TRBD2; abundance: -; CDR3nt: TGTGCCAGTAGTATAAGGGAGCGGGAGGCGACGAATGAGCAGTTCTTC; CDR3aa: CASSIREREATNEQFF
v_gene: TRBV19; len: 16; j_gene: TRBJ2-1; d_gene: -; abundance: -; CDR3nt: TGTGCCAGTAGCGCAGGGCGGCTAATGGGTCCCAATGAGCAGTTCTTC; CDR3aa: CASSAGRLMGPNEQFF
v_gene: TRBV9; len: 15; j_gene: TRBJ1-2; d_gene: TRBD1; abundance: -; CDR3nt: TGTGCCAGCAGCGTAGTGGACAGGGGGACCTATGGCTACACCTTC; CDR3aa: CASSVVDRGTYGYTF
v_gene: TRBV6-5; len: 14; j_gene: TRBJ2-5; d_gene: -; abundance: -; CDR3nt: TGTGCCAGCACCTCCTCCCTGTACCAAGAGACCCAGTACTTC; CDR3aa: CASTSSLYQETQYF
v_gene: TRBV7-9; len: 14; j_gene: TRBJ2-3; d_gene: -; abundance: -; CDR3nt: TGTGCCAGCAGCTCATCGTTTCCCACAGATACGCAGTATTTT; CDR3aa: CASSSSFPTDTQYF
v_gene: TRBV28; len: 13; j_gene: TRBJ1-1; d_gene: -; abundance: -; CDR3nt: TGTGCCAGCAGTTTGAGGCAGAACACTGAAGCTTTCTTT; CDR3aa: CASSLRQNTEAFF
v_gene: TRBV30; len: 14; j_gene: TRBJ1-4; d_gene: -; abundance: -; CDR3nt: TGTGCCGGAAGGAGGACAGCTAACAATGAAAAACTGTTTTTT; CDR3aa: CAGRRTANNEKLFF
v_gene: TRBV20-1; len: 10; j_gene: TRBJ2-1; d_gene: -; abundance: -; CDR3nt: TGCAGTGCTAGGTATGGGGAGCAGTTCTTC; CDR3aa: CSARYGEQFF
v_gene: TRBV4-3; len: 19; j_gene: TRBJ1-2; d_gene: TRBD1; abundance: -; CDR3nt: TGCGCCAGCAGCCCTAAGGTTCGGACAGGGGGCGCAGACATCTATGGCTACACCTTC; CDR3aa: CASSPKVRTGGADIYGYTF
v_gene: TRBV4-1; len: 16; j_gene: TRBJ2-1; d_gene: TRBD2; abundance: -; CDR3nt: TGCGCCAGCAGCCAGGGGACTAGCGGGAGTTACAATGAGCAGTTCTTC; CDR3aa: CASSQGTSGSYNEQFF
v_gene: TRBV10-3; len: 20; j_gene: TRBJ2-7; d_gene: -; abundance: -; CDR3nt: TGTGCCATCAGAGGGAGACTTAAACTGGAGACTAGTACTTTGTCCTACGAGCAGTACTTC; CDR3aa: CAIRGRLKLETSTLSYEQYF
v_gene: TRBV6-5; len: 13; j_gene: TRBJ2-5; d_gene: -; abundance: -; CDR3nt: TGTGCCAGCACCCTTCGGATGGAGGAGACCCAGTACTTC; CDR3aa: CASTLRMEETQYF
v_gene: TRBV6-5; len: 13; j_gene: TRBJ1-1; d_gene: -; abundance: once; CDR3nt: TGTGCCAGCAGTTACGGGATGGGCACTGAAGCTTTCTTT; CDR3aa: CASSYGMGTEAFF
v_gene: TRBV4-2; len: 13; j_gene: TRBJ2-2; d_gene: -; abundance: -; CDR3nt: TGTGCCAGCAGTTCGTGGGAGGCCGGGGAGCTGTTTTTT; CDR3aa: CASSSWEAGELFF
v_gene: TRBV14; len: 14; j_gene: TRBJ2-3; d_gene: -; abundance: -; CDR3nt: TGTGCCAGCAGCGGGAGGACTCTCGCAGATACGCAGTATTTT; CDR3aa: CASSGRTLADTQYF
v_gene: TRBV6-4; len: 15; j_gene: TRBJ2-3; d_gene: -; abundance: -; CDR3nt: TGTGCCAGCAGTGAAACGGGTGCGGGGGCGGATACGCAGTATTTT; CDR3aa: CASSETGAGADTQYF
v_gene: TRBV27; len: 15; j_gene: TRBJ1-5; d_gene: TRBD1; abundance: -; CDR3nt: TGTGCCAGCAGTTTAGAGGGGGCTAGCAATCAGCCCCAGCATTTT; CDR3aa: CASSLEGASNQPQHF
v_gene: TRBV25-1; len: 13; j_gene: TRBJ2-5; d_gene: TRBD2; abundance: -; CDR3nt: TGTGCCACCTACATAGCGGGAGAAGAGACCCAGTACTTC; CDR3aa: CATYIAGEETQYF
v_gene: TRBV7-9; len: 19; j_gene: TRBJ2-1; d_gene: TRBD2; abundance: -; CDR3nt: TGTGCCAGCAGCTTACGGTCGAGCGGGAGGGCCGATCTGGGAAATGAGCAGTTCTTC; CDR3aa: CASSLRSSGRADLGNEQFF
v_gene: TRBV7-2; len: 15; j_gene: TRBJ2-6; d_gene: -; abundance: -; CDR3nt: TGTGCCAGCAGCTTAGCTGGGACTGGGGCCAACGTCCTGACTTTC; CDR3aa: CASSLAGTGANVLTF
v_gene: TRBV19; len: 14; j_gene: TRBJ2-3; d_gene: -; abundance: -; CDR3nt: TGTGCCAGTGGGGACTCCTTATTTACAGATACGCAGTATTTT; CDR3aa: CASGDSLFTDTQYF
v_gene: TRBV5-1; len: 15; j_gene: TRBJ2-5; d_gene: -; abundance: -; CDR3nt: TGCGCCAGCAGCTTGGGTAGGGGGGCCAGCGAGACCCAGTACTTC; CDR3aa: CASSLGRGASETQYF
v_gene: TRBV6-1; len: 15; j_gene: TRBJ2-7; d_gene: -; abundance: -; CDR3nt: TGTGCCAGCAGTGTCACACAGGGGGGGTCCCACGAGCAGTACTTC; CDR3aa: CASSVTQGGSHEQYF
v_gene: TRBV28; len: 16; j_gene: TRBJ2-7; d_gene: TRBD2; abundance: -; CDR3nt: TGTGCCAGCAGTCCTGGACTAGCGGGAGCCCCTGAGGAGCAGTACTTC; CDR3aa: CASSPGLAGAPEEQYF
v_gene: TRBV11-2; len: 15; j_gene: TRBJ2-2; d_gene: TRBD1; abundance: -; CDR3nt: TGTGCCAGCAGCTTAGGGACAGGGAACACCGGGGAGCTGTTTTTT; CDR3aa: CASSLGTGNTGELFF
v_gene: TRBV2; len: 15; j_gene: TRBJ2-3; d_gene: -; abundance: once; CDR3nt: TGTGCCAGCACCATCCCCGGTTGGAAGCCAGATACGCAGTATTTT; CDR3aa: CASTIPGWKPDTQYF
v_gene: TRBV4-3; len: 15; j_gene: TRBJ1-1; d_gene: -; abundance: -; CDR3nt: TGCGCCAGCAGCCCGAAGGAGGGAAGGAGGACTGAAGCTTTCTTT; CDR3aa: CASSPKEGRRTEAFF
v_gene: TRBV10-3; len: 14; j_gene: TRBJ2-3; d_gene: -; abundance: -; CDR3nt: TGTGCCATGGCAAGGGATGGGAGCACAGATACGCAGTATTTT; CDR3aa: CAMARDGSTDTQYF